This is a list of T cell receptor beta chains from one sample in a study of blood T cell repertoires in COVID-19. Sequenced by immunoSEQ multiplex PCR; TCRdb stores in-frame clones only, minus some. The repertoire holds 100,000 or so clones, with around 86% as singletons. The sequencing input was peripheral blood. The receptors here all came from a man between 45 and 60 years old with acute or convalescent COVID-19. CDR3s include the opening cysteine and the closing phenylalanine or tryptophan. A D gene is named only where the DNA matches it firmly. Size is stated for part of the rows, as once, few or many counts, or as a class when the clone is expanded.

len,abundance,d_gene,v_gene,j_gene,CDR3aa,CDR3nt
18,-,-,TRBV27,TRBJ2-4,CASSLSPGYGVAKNIQYF,TGTGCCAGCAGTTTATCTCCAGGGTATGGGGTAGCCAAAAACATTCAGTACTTC
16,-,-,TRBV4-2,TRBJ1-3,CASRRTVQEPGNTIYF,TGTGCCAGCAGACGAACGGTGCAGGAACCTGGAAACACCATATATTTT
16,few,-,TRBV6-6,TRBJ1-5,CASNSATGGGNQPQHF,TGTGCCAGCAACTCCGCCACCGGCGGGGGCAATCAGCCCCAGCATTTT
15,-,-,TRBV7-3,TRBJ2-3,CASSLTLTNPDTQYF,TGTGCCAGCAGCTTAACGTTGACTAACCCAGATACGCAGTATTTT
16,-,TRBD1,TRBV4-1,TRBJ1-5,CASSQIPGQGNQPQHF,TGCGCCAGCAGCCAAATACCGGGACAGGGCAATCAGCCCCAGCATTTT
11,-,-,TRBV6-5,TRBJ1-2,CASMGGFGYTF,TGTGCCAGCATGGGGGGTTTTGGCTACACCTTC
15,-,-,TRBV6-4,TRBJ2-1,CASSGAAGAINEQFF,TGTGCCAGCAGTGGGGCGGCGGGGGCGATCAATGAGCAGTTCTTC
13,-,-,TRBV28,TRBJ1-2,CASSLLGVDGYTF,TGTGCCAGCAGTTTACTCGGAGTCGATGGCTACACCTTC
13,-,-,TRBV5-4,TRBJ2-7,CASSFLEGAEQYF,TGTGCCAGCAGCTTCCTGGAGGGCGCCGAGCAGTACTTC
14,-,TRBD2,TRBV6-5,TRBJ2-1,CASGLAGTDNEQFF,TGTGCCAGCGGCCTAGCGGGGACAGACAATGAGCAGTTCTTC
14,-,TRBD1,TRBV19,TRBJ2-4,CASATGGTKNIQYF,TGTGCCAGCGCAACAGGGGGGACCAAAAACATTCAGTACTTC
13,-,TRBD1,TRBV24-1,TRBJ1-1,CATRQGGNTEAFF,TGTGCCACGAGACAGGGAGGAAACACTGAAGCTTTCTTT
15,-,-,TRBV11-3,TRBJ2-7,CASSHRWGLSYEQYF,TGTGCCAGCAGCCACAGGTGGGGACTCTCCTACGAGCAGTACTTC
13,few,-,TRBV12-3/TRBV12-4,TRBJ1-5,CASRLGSGQPQHF,TGTGCCAGCAGGCTAGGGAGCGGTCAGCCCCAGCATTTT
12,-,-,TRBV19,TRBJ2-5,CASSIPLETQYF,TGTGCCAGTAGTATCCCCCTCGAGACCCAGTACTTC
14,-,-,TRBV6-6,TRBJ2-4,CASSYSSGENIQYF,TGTGCCAGCAGTTACTCTAGCGGTGAAAACATTCAGTACTTC
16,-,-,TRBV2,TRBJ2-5,CASSDLLKAGQETQYF,TGTGCCAGCAGTGACCTCCTCAAAGCGGGCCAAGAGACCCAGTACTTC
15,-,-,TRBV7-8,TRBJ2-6,CASRFEGSGANVLTF,TGTGCCAGCAGGTTCGAGGGCTCTGGGGCCAACGTCCTGACTTTC
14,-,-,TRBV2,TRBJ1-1,CASSETGLNTEAFF,TGTGCCAGCAGTGAAACAGGGTTGAACACTGAAGCTTTCTTT
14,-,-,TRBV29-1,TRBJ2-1,CSVEISGSYNEQFF,TGCAGCGTGGAGATCTCGGGCTCCTACAATGAGCAGTTCTTC
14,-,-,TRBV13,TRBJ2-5,CASSPSWGEETQYF,TGTGCCAGCAGTCCAAGTTGGGGGGAGGAGACCCAGTACTTC
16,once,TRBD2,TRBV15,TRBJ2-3,CATSRGSGGAVDTQYF,TGTGCCACCAGCAGGGGTAGCGGGGGGGCGGTAGATACGCAGTATTTT
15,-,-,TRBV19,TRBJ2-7,CASSTSPGLSWEQYF,TGTGCCAGTAGTACAAGCCCGGGACTCTCCTGGGAGCAGTACTTC
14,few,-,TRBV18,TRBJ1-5,CASSPDGGNQPQHF,TGTGCCAGCTCACCCGACGGAGGCAATCAGCCCCAGCATTTT
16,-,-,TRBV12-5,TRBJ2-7,CASGLARQASSYEQYF,TGTGCTAGTGGTTTGGCCCGACAGGCGAGCTCCTACGAGCAGTACTTC
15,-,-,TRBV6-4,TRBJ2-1,CASSELGGSYNEQFF,TGTGCCAGCAGTGAGTTGGGGGGTTCCTACAATGAGCAGTTCTTC
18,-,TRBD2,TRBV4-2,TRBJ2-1,CASSQGPQTSGSYNEQFF,TGTGCCAGCAGCCAAGGGCCCCAAACTAGCGGGAGTTACAATGAGCAGTTCTTC
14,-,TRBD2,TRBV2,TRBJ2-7,CASSDAGARNEQYF,TGTGCCAGCAGTGACGCGGGAGCCAGGAACGAGCAGTACTTC
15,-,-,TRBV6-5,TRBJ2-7,CASNKEGGHSYEQYF,TGTGCCAGCAACAAAGAGGGTGGCCATTCCTACGAGCAGTACTTC
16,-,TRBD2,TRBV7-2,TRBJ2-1,CASSLGLAGAHSEQFF,TGTGCCAGCAGCTTAGGCTTAGCGGGGGCCCACTCTGAGCAGTTCTTC
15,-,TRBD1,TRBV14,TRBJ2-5,CASSQMGQGQETQYF,TGTGCCAGCAGCCAGATGGGACAGGGGCAAGAGACCCAGTACTTC
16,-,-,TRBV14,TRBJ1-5,CASSQASRRIYQPQHF,TGTGCCAGCAGCCAAGCCTCGAGGCGAATATATCAGCCCCAGCATTTT
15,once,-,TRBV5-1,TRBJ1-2,CASSLEPTSNYGYTF,TGCGCCAGCAGCTTGGAACCAACTTCTAACTATGGCTACACCTTC
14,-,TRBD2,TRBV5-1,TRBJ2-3,CASSYTGGRDTQYF,TGCGCCAGCAGCTACACGGGGGGGCGGGATACGCAGTATTTT
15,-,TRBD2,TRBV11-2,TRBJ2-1,CASSLEGLAGGEQFF,TGTGCCAGCAGCTTAGAGGGACTAGCGGGCGGTGAGCAGTTCTTC
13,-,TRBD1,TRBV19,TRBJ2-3,CASRTGNTDTQYF,TGTGCCAGTAGGACAGGGAACACAGATACGCAGTATTTT
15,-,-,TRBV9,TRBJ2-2,CASSVGQGGTGELFF,TGTGCCAGCAGCGTAGGGCAGGGTGGCACCGGGGAGCTGTTTTTT
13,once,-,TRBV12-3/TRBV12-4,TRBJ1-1,CASRHSGDTEAFF,TGTGCCAGCAGACATTCGGGGGACACTGAAGCTTTCTTT
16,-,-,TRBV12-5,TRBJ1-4,CASGSHGSSTNEKLFF,TGTGCTAGTGGTTCGCACGGGAGTTCAACTAATGAAAAACTGTTTTTT
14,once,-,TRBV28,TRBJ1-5,CASSEANNRQPQHF,TGTGCCAGCAGCGAGGCGAATAATCGCCAGCCCCAGCATTTT